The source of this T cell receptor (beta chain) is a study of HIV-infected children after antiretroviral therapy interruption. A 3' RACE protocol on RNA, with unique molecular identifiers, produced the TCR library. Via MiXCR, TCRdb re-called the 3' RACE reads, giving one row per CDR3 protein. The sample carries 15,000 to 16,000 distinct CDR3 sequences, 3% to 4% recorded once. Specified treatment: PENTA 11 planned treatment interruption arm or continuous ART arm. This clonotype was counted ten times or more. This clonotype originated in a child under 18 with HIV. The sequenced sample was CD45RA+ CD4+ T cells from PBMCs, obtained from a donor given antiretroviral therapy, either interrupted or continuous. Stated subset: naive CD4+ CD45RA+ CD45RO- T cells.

The CDR3: CASSFERMNTEAFF. The CDR3 DNA is TGTGCCAGCAGTTTTGAGCGGATGAACACTGAAGCTTTCTTT. The chain links TRBV12-3 or TRBV12-4 to TRBJ1-1; D uncertain. This CDR3 contains 14 residues. V lost 3 bases and J lost 0, with 8 bases in between.